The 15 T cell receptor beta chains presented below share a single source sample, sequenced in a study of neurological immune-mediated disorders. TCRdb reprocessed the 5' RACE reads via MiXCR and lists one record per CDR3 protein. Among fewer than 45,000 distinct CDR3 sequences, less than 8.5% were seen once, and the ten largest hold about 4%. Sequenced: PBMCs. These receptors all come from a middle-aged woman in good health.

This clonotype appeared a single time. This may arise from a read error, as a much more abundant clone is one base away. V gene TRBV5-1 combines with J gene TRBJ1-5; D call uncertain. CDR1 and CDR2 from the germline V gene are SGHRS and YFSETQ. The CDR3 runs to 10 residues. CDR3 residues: CTSKGQPQHF. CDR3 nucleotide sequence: TGCACCAGCAAGGGTCAGCCCCAGCATTTT.

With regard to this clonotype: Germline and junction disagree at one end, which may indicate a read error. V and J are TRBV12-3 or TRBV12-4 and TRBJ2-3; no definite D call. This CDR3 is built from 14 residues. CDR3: CASSVSVAPDRQYF. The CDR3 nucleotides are TGTGCCAGCAGTGTGTCTGTCGCTCCAGATAGGCAGTATTTT.

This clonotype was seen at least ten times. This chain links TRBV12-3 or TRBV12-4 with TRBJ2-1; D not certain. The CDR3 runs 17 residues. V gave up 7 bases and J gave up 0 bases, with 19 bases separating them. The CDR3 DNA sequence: TGTGCCAGCACCTTAGGTGGCTATAAGAGCTCCTACAATGAGCAGTTCTTC. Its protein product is CASTLGGYKSSYNEQFF.

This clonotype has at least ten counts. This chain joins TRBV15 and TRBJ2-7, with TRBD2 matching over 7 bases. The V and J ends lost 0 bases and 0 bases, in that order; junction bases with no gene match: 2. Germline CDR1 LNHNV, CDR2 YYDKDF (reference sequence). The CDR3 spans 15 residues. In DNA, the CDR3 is TGTGCCACCAGCAGAGAGGGCGGGAGCTCCTACGAGCAGTACTTC. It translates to CATSREGGSSYEQYF.

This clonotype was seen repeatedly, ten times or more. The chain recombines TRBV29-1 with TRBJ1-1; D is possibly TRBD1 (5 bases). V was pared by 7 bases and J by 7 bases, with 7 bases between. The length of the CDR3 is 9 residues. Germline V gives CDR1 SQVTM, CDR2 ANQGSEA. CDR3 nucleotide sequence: TGCAGCGGGGGGAATGAAGCTTTCTTT. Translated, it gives CSGGNEAFF.

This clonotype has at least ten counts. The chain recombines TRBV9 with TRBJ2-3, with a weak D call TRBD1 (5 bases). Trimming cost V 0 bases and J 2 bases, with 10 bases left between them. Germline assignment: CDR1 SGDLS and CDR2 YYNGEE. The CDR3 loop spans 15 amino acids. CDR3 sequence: CASSVEGKHTDTQYF. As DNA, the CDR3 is TGTGCCAGCAGCGTAGAGGGGAAACACACAGATACGCAGTATTTT.

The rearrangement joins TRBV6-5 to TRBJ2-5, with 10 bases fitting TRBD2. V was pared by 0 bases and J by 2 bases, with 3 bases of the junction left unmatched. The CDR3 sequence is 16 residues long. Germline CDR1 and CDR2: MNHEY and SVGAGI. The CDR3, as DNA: TGTGCCAGCAGTTACTCGAGGACTAGCGGACAAGAGACCCAGTACTTC. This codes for CASSYSRTSGQETQYF.

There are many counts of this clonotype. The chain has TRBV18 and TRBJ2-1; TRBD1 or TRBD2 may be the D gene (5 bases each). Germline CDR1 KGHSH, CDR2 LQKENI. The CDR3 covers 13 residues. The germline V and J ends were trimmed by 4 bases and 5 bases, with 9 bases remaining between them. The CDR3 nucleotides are TGTGCCAGCTCACGGGACGCCGACAATGAGCAGTTCTTC. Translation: CASSRDADNEQFF.

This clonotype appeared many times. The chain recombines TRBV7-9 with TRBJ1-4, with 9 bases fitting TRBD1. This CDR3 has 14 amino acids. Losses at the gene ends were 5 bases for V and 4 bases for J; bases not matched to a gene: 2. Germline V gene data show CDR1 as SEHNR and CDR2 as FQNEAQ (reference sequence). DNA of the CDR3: TGTGCCAGCAGCCTGGGACAGGGTAATGAAAAACTGTTTTTT. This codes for CASSLGQGNEKLFF.

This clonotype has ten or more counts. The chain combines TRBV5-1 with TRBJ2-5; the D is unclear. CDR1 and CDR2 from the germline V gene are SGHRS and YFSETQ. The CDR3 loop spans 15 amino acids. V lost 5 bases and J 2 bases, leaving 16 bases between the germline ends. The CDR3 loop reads CASSSPEAAQETQYF. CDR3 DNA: TGCGCCAGCAGTTCTCCAGAGGCAGCGCAAGAGACCCAGTACTTC.

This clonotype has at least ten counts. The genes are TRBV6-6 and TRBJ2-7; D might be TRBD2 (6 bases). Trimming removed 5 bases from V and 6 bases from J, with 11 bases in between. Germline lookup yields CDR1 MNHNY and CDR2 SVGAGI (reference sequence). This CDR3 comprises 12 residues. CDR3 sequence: CASSPQGGEQYF. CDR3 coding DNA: TGTGCCAGCAGTCCCCAGGGAGGCGAGCAGTACTTC.

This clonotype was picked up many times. The CDR3: CASSLVAGTGQSYTF. The CDR3 DNA is TGCGCCAGCAGCTTGGTGGCCGGGACAGGACAGTCCTACACCTTC. The V gene is TRBV5-1, the J gene TRBJ1-2; TRBD1 matches 8 bases. The germline V gene encodes CDR1 SGHRS and CDR2 YFSETQ. The CDR3 extends over 15 amino acids. Trimming at V came to 0 bases and at J to 10 bases, leaving 11 bases not matched to a gene. Looking up the rest from reference TRBV5-1 and TRBJ1-2 gives the full variable domain: KAGVTQTPRYLIKTRGQQVTLSCSPISGHRSVSWYQQTPGQGLQFLFEYFSETQRNKGNFPGRFSGRQFSNSRSEMNVSTLELGDSALYLCASSLVAGTGQSYTFGSGTRLTVV.

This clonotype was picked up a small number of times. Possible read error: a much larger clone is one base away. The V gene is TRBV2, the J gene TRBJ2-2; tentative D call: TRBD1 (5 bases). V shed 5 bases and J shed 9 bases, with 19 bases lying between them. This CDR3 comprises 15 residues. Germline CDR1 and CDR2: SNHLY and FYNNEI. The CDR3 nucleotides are TGTGCCAGCAGTTTGACAGAAGTACGTCCCCGGGAGCTGTTTTTT. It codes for CASSLTEVRPRELFF.

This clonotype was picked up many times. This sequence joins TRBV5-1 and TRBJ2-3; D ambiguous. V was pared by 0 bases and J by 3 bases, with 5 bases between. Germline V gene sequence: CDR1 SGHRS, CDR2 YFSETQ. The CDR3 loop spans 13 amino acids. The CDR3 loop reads CASSLEATDTQYF. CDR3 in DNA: TGCGCCAGCAGCTTGGAGGCTACAGATACGCAGTATTTT.

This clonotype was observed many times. Here the CDR3 DNA reads TGCGCCAGCAGGGGCGGGGGGGGAACTTCCTACAATGAGCAGTTCTTC. This sequence encodes CASRGGGGTSYNEQFF. The chain joins TRBV5-1 to TRBJ2-1; 9 positions match TRBD2. The V segment lost 5 bases and the J segment 1 base; nucleotides outside the gene matches: 7. The CDR3 runs to 16 residues. Germline lookup yields CDR1 SGHRS and CDR2 YFSETQ.